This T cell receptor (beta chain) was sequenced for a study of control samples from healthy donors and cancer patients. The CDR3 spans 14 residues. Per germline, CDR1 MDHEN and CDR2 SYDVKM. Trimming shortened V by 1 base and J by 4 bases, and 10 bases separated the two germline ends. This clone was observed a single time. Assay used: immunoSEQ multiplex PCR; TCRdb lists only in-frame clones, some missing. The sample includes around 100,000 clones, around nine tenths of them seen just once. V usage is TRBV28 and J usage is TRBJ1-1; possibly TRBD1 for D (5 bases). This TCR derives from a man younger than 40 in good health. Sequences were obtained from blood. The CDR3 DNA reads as TGTGCCAGCAGTTTATCTAGCGGGGGCACTGAAGCTTTCTTT. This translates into CASSLSSGGTEAFF. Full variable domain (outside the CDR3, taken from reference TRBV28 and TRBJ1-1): DVKVTQSSRYLVKRTGEKVFLECVQDMDHENMFWYRQDPGLGLRLIYFSYDVKMKEKGDIPEGYSVSREKKERFSLILESASTNQTSMYLCASSLSSGGTEAFFGQGTRLTVV.